This TCR beta chain was identified in a study of blood T cell repertoires in COVID-19. Germline V gene data show CDR1 as LNHDA and CDR2 as SQIVND (reference sequence). The CDR3 consists of 18 residues. The V end was cut by 0 bases, the J end by 0 bases, with 15 bases between. As originally analysed: Amplified reference gene primers provided the basis for estimating nucleated cell counts. Sequenced by immunoSEQ multiplex PCR; TCRdb stores in-frame clones only, minus some. The V and J calls and clone size are taken from that table; D and trimming were inferred from the DNA. In the table there are about 180,000 clones, approximately 86% of which are singletons.

V is TRBV19 and J is TRBJ1-3; a weak D match, TRBD1 (5 bases). The source material was peripheral blood. This TCR derives from a young woman with active or convalescent COVID-19. CDR3 loop: CASSIDLGPVSSGNTIYF. CDR3 bases: TGTGCCAGTAGTATAGATTTGGGGCCGGTGAGCTCTGGAAACACCATATATTTT.